The present T cell receptor (beta chain) was sequenced within a study of cytomegalovirus exposure and HLA in healthy donors. Study outcomes and limitations: A likely sequencing artifact accounted for one observed cluster of highly shared sequence variants. The study flagged some 170 TCR beta chains as cytomegalovirus-associated. TCR association rates varied by HLA locus in a later analysis, with DRB1 highest and HLA-C lowest.

The germline gives CDR1 SGHRS, CDR2 YFSETQ. The length of the CDR3 is 16 residues. The V gene lost 0 bases and the J gene lost 0 bases, with 10 bases spanning the gap. Each donor was nominally healthy when sampled (though unrecorded immune exposures were likely). The study ran its PCR with 60 Vbeta and 13 Jbeta primers. Data came from immunoSEQ multiplex PCR; TCRdb stores just in-frame clones and leaves some out. The sample shows around 120,000 clones, around two thirds of them seen only once. This clone has a single count. Its antigen is currently unknown. The source of this sequence is a man aged 25 to 40 in good health and CMV-seropositive. The genes are TRBV5-1 and TRBJ2-1; D might be TRBD2 (6 bases). Material for sequencing was PBMCs. This CDR3 reads CASSLDAGLSYNEQFF. CDR3 coding DNA: TGCGCCAGCAGCTTGGATGCGGGGCTCTCCTACAATGAGCAGTTCTTC.